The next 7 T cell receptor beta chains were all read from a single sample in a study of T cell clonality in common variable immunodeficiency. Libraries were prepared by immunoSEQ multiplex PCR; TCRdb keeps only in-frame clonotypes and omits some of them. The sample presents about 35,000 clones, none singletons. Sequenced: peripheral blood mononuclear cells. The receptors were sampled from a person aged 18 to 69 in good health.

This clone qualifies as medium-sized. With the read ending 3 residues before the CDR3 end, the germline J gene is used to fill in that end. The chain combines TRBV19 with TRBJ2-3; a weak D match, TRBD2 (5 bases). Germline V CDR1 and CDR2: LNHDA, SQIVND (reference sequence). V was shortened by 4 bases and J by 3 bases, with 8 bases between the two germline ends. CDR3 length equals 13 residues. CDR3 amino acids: CASSTLETDTQYF. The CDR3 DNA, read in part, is TGTGCCAGTAGTACACTAGAAACAGATACG. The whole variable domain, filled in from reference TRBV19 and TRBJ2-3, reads DGGITQSPKYLFRKEGQNVTLSCEQNLNHDAMYWYRQDPGQGLRLIYYSQIVNDFQKGDIAEGYSVSREKKESFPLTVTSAQKNPTAFYLCASSTLETDTQYFGPGTRLTVL.

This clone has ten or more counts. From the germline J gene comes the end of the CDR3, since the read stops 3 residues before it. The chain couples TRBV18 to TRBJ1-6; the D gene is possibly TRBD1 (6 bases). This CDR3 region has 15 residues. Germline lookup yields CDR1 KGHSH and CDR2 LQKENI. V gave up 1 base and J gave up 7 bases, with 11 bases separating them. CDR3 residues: CASSPRARGNSPLHF. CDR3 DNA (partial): TGTGCCAGCTCACCACGGGCGAGGGGGAATTCACCC.

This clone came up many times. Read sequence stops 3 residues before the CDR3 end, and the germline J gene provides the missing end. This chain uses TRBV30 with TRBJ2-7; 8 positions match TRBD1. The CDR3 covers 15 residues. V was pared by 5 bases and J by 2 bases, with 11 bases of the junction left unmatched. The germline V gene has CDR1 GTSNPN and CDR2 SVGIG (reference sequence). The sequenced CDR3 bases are TGTGCCTGGCGCCCTATGACAGGGGCAACCTACGAG. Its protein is CAWRPMTGATYE. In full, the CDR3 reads CAWRPMTGATYEQYF.

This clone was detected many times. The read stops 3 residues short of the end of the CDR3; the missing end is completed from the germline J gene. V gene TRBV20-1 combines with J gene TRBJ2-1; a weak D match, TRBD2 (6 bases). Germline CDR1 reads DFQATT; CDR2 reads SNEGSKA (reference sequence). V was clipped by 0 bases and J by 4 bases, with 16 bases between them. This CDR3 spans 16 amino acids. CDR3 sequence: CSAREVVAELYNEQFF. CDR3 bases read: TGCAGTGCTAGAGAGGTGGTAGCGGAGTTATACAATGAG.

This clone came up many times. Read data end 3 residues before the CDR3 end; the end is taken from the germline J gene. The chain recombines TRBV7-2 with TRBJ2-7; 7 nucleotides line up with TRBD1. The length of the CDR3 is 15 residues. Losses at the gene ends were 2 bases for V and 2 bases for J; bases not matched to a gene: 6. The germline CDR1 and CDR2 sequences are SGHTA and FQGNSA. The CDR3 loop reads CASSLSSQGAYEQYF. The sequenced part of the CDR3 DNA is TGTGCCAGCAGCTTATCTAGCCAGGGGGCCTACGAG.

CDR3 bases read: TGTGCCAGTAAAAATTCGGGAGGGGGATCCTACGAG. It specifies CASKNSGGGSYE. From start to end, the CDR3 is CASKNSGGGSYEQYF. This chain links TRBV19 with TRBJ2-7, with 8 bases fitting TRBD2. The read ends 3 residues before the CDR3 terminus; that terminus is restored from the germline J gene. CDR1 and CDR2 from the germline V gene are LNHDA and SQIVND (reference sequence). V trimming: 7 bases; J trimming: 1 base; junction bases outside the gene matches: 9. This CDR3 region has 15 residues.

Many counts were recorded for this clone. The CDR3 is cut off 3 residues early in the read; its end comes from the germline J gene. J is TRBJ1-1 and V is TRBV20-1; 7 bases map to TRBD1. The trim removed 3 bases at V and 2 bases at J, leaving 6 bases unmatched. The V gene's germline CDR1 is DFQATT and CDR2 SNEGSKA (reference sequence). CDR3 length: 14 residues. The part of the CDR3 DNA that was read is TGCAGTGCTAGTACGGGACAGCTAAACACTGAA. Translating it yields CSASTGQLNTE. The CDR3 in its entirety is CSASTGQLNTEAFF.